The 9 T cell receptor beta chains given below trace back to one sample, sequenced in a study of shared clonotypes between healthy human individuals. The protocol was immunoSEQ multiplex PCR, while the TCRdb copy is restricted to in-frame clones and leaves out a portion. The repertoire includes under 750,000 clones, about two thirds of them detected once, and approximately 1.8% sits in the top ten. The specimen was memory CD4+ T cells sorted from blood. Indicated subset: CD45RA-negative fraction. These receptors all stem from a woman between 25 and 40 years old in good health.

As DNA, the CDR3 is TGTGCCAGCAGTAAACAGGGGTCCCTCTCCTACGAGCAGTACTTC. This gives the protein CASSKQGSLSYEQYF. The chain joins TRBV27 to TRBJ2-7; 7 nucleotides align to TRBD1. The CDR3 totals 15 residues. Germline V gene lookup returns CDR1 MNHEY and CDR2 SMNVEV (reference sequence). After removal of 5 bases from V and 0 bases from J, the junction contained 7 bases not matched to a gene.

The rearrangement links TRBV5-1 to TRBJ1-1, with 7 bases aligning to TRBD1. CDR1 and CDR2 from the germline V gene are SGHRS and YFSETQ. V was clipped by 4 bases and J by 4 bases; unmatched bases: 7. The length of the CDR3 is 14 residues. This chain's CDR3 is CASSVGTAGTEAFF. The DNA of the CDR3 is TGCGCCAGCAGCGTGGGGACAGCGGGCACTGAAGCTTTCTTT.

The table lists this clone with many counts. This sample also contains other DNA sequences that code for the same CDR3. The chain links TRBV7-2 to TRBJ1-5, with D uncertain. The germline V gene encodes CDR1 SGHTA and CDR2 FQGNSA. CDR3 size: 14 residues. Deletions cut 1 base from V and 4 bases from J, with 8 bases between. The CDR3 region has the DNA TGTGCCAGCAGCTTAGAAGGAGGGAATCAGCCCCAGCATTTT. Translation gives CASSLEGGNQPQHF.

The CDR3 loop is CASSVPGQGGVNYGYTF. The CDR3 nucleotides read TGTGCCAGCAGTGTCCCGGGACAAGGAGGAGTTAACTATGGCTACACCTTC. This chain uses TRBV2 with TRBJ1-2; D is perhaps TRBD1 (6 bases). V was clipped by 4 bases and J by 1 base, with 19 bases between them. This CDR3 is 17 amino acids long. Germline V gene sequence: CDR1 SNHLY, CDR2 FYNNEI.

A note on this clone: Distinct nucleotide sequences in the sample also encode this CDR3. CDR3 region: CASSPGRGYEQYF. The CDR3 DNA is TGTGCCAGCTCACCCGGACGGGGCTACGAGCAGTACTTC. This chain links TRBV18 with TRBJ2-7; D may be TRBD2 (5 bases). The CDR3 is made up of 13 amino acids. From germline, CDR1 is KGHSH and CDR2 LQKENI. Between the trimmed V and J ends, which lost 3 bases and 3 bases, there was a span of 9 bases.

V gene TRBV28 combines with J gene TRBJ2-4, with D perhaps TRBD1 (5 bases). Trimming left V 6 bases short and J 1 base short, with 16 bases between. Germline V gives CDR1 MDHEN, CDR2 SYDVKM. This CDR3 spans 16 amino acids. The CDR3 spells CASSSPREGAKNIQYF. CDR3 in DNA: TGTGCCAGCAGCTCCCCCAGGGAAGGGGCCAAAAACATTCAGTACTTC.

This rearrangement joins TRBV7-9 to TRBJ1-2, with 7 bases identical to TRBD1. Germline loops: CDR1 SEHNR, CDR2 FQNEAQ (reference sequence). The trim removed 5 bases at V and 4 bases at J, leaving 7 bases unmatched. The CDR3 contains 14 residues. Here the CDR3 DNA reads TGTGCCAGCAGCGATCAGGACAGGCGCTATGGCTACACCTTC. This gives the protein CASSDQDRRYGYTF.

This rearrangement joins TRBV29-1 to TRBJ2-1, with TRBD2 matching 7 bases. The CDR3 covers 15 residues. Germline V gene lookup returns CDR1 SQVTM and CDR2 ANQGSEA. Trimming removed 1 base from V and 7 bases from J; junction bases left unmatched: 10. CDR3 loop: CSVEGGRLAPNEQFF. CDR3 DNA sequence: TGCAGCGTTGAAGGCGGACGACTAGCCCCAAATGAGCAGTTCTTC.

This chain uses TRBV27 with TRBJ2-3; D unresolved. This CDR3 is built from 14 residues. Looked up from germline, CDR1 is MNHEY and CDR2 is SMNVEV (reference sequence). Trimming left V 3 bases short and J 1 base short, with 8 bases between. The CDR3 reads CASSLSWRTDTQYF. The DNA of the CDR3 is TGTGCCAGCAGTTTGTCTTGGCGCACAGATACGCAGTATTTT.